The 9 T cell receptor beta chains presented below share a single source sample, sequenced in a study of T cell repertoires in cytomegalovirus infection. Antigens for these TCRs are unknown. Each CDR3 protein gets one entry after TCRdb re-called the reads with MiXCR. The sample carries roughly 920,000 distinct CDR3 sequences, less than 40% recorded once. The sequencing used cultured CD8+ T cells from PBMCs, collected from culture after CMV antigen stimulation. All receptors derive from a human donor in good health (CMV status not recorded). Some clones in this sample may be carry-over from other donors' samples.

The J gene is TRBJ1-4, the V gene TRBV7-9; D unresolved. Between the trimmed V and J ends, which lost 4 bases and 6 bases, there was a span of 12 bases. This CDR3 comprises 14 residues. Per germline, CDR1 SEHNR and CDR2 FQNEAQ (reference sequence). CDR3 in amino acids: CASSSSGLHEKLFF. The CDR3, as DNA: TGTGCCAGCAGCTCAAGCGGTCTTCATGAAAAACTGTTTTTT.

The chain couples TRBV27 to TRBJ2-3; D gene uncertain. The CDR3 is 15 residues long. Trimming left V 3 bases short and J 5 bases short, with 15 bases between. CDR1 and CDR2 from the germline V gene are MNHEY and SMNVEV (reference sequence). The CDR3: CASSFIGSLGDTQYF. The CDR3 DNA is TGTGCCAGCAGTTTCATAGGGTCTCTCGGAGATACGCAGTATTTT.

A few counts support this clonotype. The chain uses TRBV7-6 and TRBJ2-1; the D is unclear. V was cut by 2 bases and J by 4 bases, with 9 bases left in between. In germline, CDR1 is SGHVS, CDR2 FNYEAQ. CDR3 length equals 14 residues. The CDR3 loop reads CASSLRDEYNEQFF. The DNA for the CDR3 is TGTGCCAGCAGCTTAAGGGATGAATACAATGAGCAGTTCTTC.

The chain joins TRBV6-5 to TRBJ2-1; 7 positions match TRBD1. CDR1 and CDR2 (germline): MNHEY, SVGAGI. After removal of 4 bases from V and 3 bases from J, the junction contained 6 bases not matched to a gene. The CDR3 length is 15 residues. CDR3 DNA: TGTGCCAGCAGTTCGTCCCGGGACAGCTACAATGAGCAGTTCTTC. Amino acids: CASSSSRDSYNEQFF.

Details on this clonotype: Compared with germline, one end of the junction differs, possibly owing to a read error. The rearrangement links TRBV7-6 to TRBJ2-7; 7 bases match TRBD1. Germline CDR1 is SGHVS and CDR2 is FNYEAQ. The CDR3 is 15 amino acids. CDR3 nucleotide sequence: TGTACCAGCAGCGCCCGACAGGGAAGCTCCTACGAGCAGTACTTC. Translating it yields CTSSARQGSSYEQYF.

This clonotype was seen repeatedly, ten times or more. The chain joins TRBV12-3 or TRBV12-4 to TRBJ1-1; no reliable D call. Trimming took 2 bases from V and 11 from J, leaving 15 bases between them. The CDR3 is made up of 13 amino acids. CDR3 DNA sequence: TGTGCCAGCAGTTTATTCCCAGGACCGGAGGCTTTCTTT. Translating it yields CASSLFPGPEAFF.

This clonotype was found a few times. The chain links TRBV6-2 or TRBV6-3 to TRBJ1-1, with unresolved D. This CDR3 is 13 amino acids long. Trimming stripped 3 bases from V and 1 base from J, with 6 bases between. Germline-derived CDR1 and CDR2 are MNHEY and SVGEGT. The CDR3 loop is CASSYLANTEAFF. CDR3 in DNA: TGTGCCAGCAGTTATTTGGCGAACACTGAAGCTTTCTTT.

This clonotype turned up a few times. The chain uses TRBV6-2 or TRBV6-3 and TRBJ1-5; no definite D call. Trimming shortened V by 5 bases and J by 2 bases, and 7 bases separated the two germline ends. This CDR3 contains 13 residues. Looked up from germline, CDR1 is MNHEY and CDR2 is SVGEGT. The CDR3 region is CASSQPGNQPQHF. The CDR3 coding sequence is TGTGCCAGCAGTCAGCCGGGCAATCAGCCCCAGCATTTT.

The rearrangement uses TRBV27 and TRBJ1-1; D not resolved. Trimming stripped 2 bases from V and 4 bases from J, with 8 bases between. The CDR3 contains 13 residues. The germline V gene has CDR1 MNHEY and CDR2 SMNVEV (reference sequence). The CDR3: CASSLSVVTEAFF. For the CDR3, the DNA is TGTGCCAGCAGTTTAAGCGTGGTCACTGAAGCTTTCTTT.